These T cell receptor beta chains were read from a single sample in a study of CD8+ T cells in alopecia areata. The table came from immunoSEQ multiplex PCR; TCRdb's copy has only in-frame clones and leaves some out. The data contain 200,000 or so clones, more than 45% of them seen just once; the ten biggest clones take up approximately 5.1%. Material: CD4+ T cells sorted from blood, obtained at week 24, from a patient treated with tofacitinib. Receptors originate from a human donor with alopecia areata. The CDR3 runs from the conserved cysteine through the conserved F or W.

v_call	j_call	cdr3_aa
TRBV10-3	TRBJ2-7	CATGRGVTSGDYEQYF
TRBV29-1	TRBJ1-5	CSVEDRGGQGEQPQHF
TRBV27	TRBJ2-7	CASSPRGRAGRYEQYF
TRBV5-6	TRBJ2-1	CASSPVDNEQFF
TRBV7-9	TRBJ2-2	CASSYTSGGPFANTGELFF
TRBV25-1	TRBJ1-1	CASSESSSGDTEAFF
TRBV7-2	TRBJ2-2	CASSLSAGELFF
TRBV6-6	TRBJ1-5	CASSYEEYQPQHF
TRBV7-9	TRBJ2-3	CASSLLTGGGDTQYF
TRBV20-1	TRBJ2-1	CSARVGTEQFF
TRBV5-1	TRBJ2-2	CASSSGTNTGELFF
TRBV7-8	TRBJ1-1	CASSLKYGANTEAFF
TRBV7-9	TRBJ2-1	CASSPSGTTYNEQFF
TRBV5-1	TRBJ2-3	CASSSLAGGSRMADTQYF
TRBV9	TRBJ2-1	CASSVRPSANEQFF
TRBV7-3	TRBJ2-5	CASSSSGAETQYF
TRBV18	TRBJ1-1	CASSPDRVNTEAFF
TRBV5-6	TRBJ2-3	CASSPGTGGTDTQYF
TRBV5-6	TRBJ1-2	CASSHGRGLGYTF
TRBV2	TRBJ2-7	CASSEALRGAGEQYF
TRBV9	TRBJ2-7	CASSVGQGAYEQYF
TRBV4-1	TRBJ1-2	CASSQPTGLYGYTF
TRBV29-1	TRBJ2-5	CSVISETQYF
TRBV12-5	TRBJ1-6	CASVDTKGWISYNSPLHF
TRBV5-8	TRBJ2-5	CASSLIRETQYF
TRBV30	TRBJ2-1	CAWGGQLYNEQFF
TRBV19	TRBJ1-5	CASSESQGAGQPQHF
TRBV19	TRBJ1-1	CASSIQGNTEAFF
TRBV29-1	TRBJ2-5	CSVEGRGAAETQYF
TRBV7-9	TRBJ2-6	CASRSLAGGSSGANVLTF
TRBV13	TRBJ1-2	CASSPTRGEGYTF
TRBV4-2	TRBJ2-3	CASSQAGGGRTDTQYF
TRBV29-1	TRBJ1-2	CSVFRQGYGYTF
TRBV7-8	TRBJ2-7	CASSGVGRQSVYEQYF
TRBV7-2	TRBJ2-5	CASSFWLLGRETQYF
TRBV30	TRBJ2-1	CAWSSIGNEQFF
TRBV7-3	TRBJ2-7	CASSLTKENEQYF
TRBV29-1	TRBJ2-3	CSVDLSGLNTDTQYF
TRBV18	TRBJ2-2	CASSPYEKNTGELFF
TRBV7-9	TRBJ2-3	CASSLAQRGGDTQYF
TRBV5-6	TRBJ2-5	CASSFGETQYF
TRBV30	TRBJ2-1	CAWSKAGSYNEQFF
TRBV5-6	TRBJ2-7	CASSPGQGSYEQYF
TRBV7-2	TRBJ1-1	CASSLVRTREAFF
TRBV6-5	TRBJ1-2	CASRGQGTYGYTF